The 23 T cell receptor beta chains below come from one sample, sequenced in a study of cytomegalovirus exposure and HLA in healthy donors. PCR was performed using 60 Vbeta and 13 Jbeta primers. Only in-frame clones appear in the TCRdb table, and some are missing; sequencing was by immunoSEQ multiplex PCR. The sample holds about 200,000 clones, approximately 82% seen once. Sequencing input: PBMCs. The receptors here all came from a male donor in good health and CMV-seronegative.

The rearrangement uses TRBV7-9 and TRBJ2-3; 13 nucleotides line up with TRBD2. The V and J ends lost 4 bases and 0 bases, in that order; junction bases with no gene match: 4. The CDR3 consists of 17 residues. Germline V gene sequence: CDR1 SEHNR, CDR2 FQNEAQ (reference sequence). CDR3 sequence (DNA): TGTGCCAGCAGCTCGGGACTAGCGGGGCCTAGCACAGATACGCAGTATTTT. Translating it yields CASSSGLAGPSTDTQYF.

The chain links TRBV29-1 to TRBJ2-1; D uncertain. V lost 1 base, J lost 8 bases, and 9 bases lay in between. The CDR3 loop spans 12 amino acids. The V gene's germline CDR1 is SQVTM and CDR2 ANQGSEA. CDR3 in amino acids: CSVEVLRDEQFF. The CDR3 coding sequence is TGCAGCGTTGAAGTTTTGCGCGATGAGCAGTTCTTC.

The chain joins TRBV11-3 to TRBJ2-1, with D possibly matching TRBD1 (6 bases). In germline, CDR1 is SGHNT, CDR2 YENEEA. V was cut by 1 base and J by 8 bases, with 18 bases left in between. The length of the CDR3 is 16 residues. CDR3: CASSLGLIGTLDEQFF. As DNA, the CDR3 is TGTGCCAGCAGCTTAGGACTAATAGGGACACTCGATGAGCAGTTCTTC.

The chain couples TRBV25-1 to TRBJ2-1, with 9 bases identical to TRBD1. CDR3 length: 14 residues. CDR1 MGHDK and CDR2 SYGVNS come from the germline V gene. V lost 6 bases, J lost 6 bases, and 6 bases stayed unmatched. For the CDR3, the DNA is TGTGCCAGCAGCCGACAGGGGGAATTCAATGAGCAGTTCTTC. Protein: CASSRQGEFNEQFF. The variable domain in full, completed from reference TRBV25-1 and TRBJ2-1, reads EADIYQTPRYLVIGTGKKITLECSQTMGHDKMYWYQQDPGMELHLIHYSYGVNSTEKGDLSSESTVSRIRTEHFPLTLESARPSHTSQYLCASSRQGEFNEQFFGPGTRLTVL.

The chain couples TRBV5-1 to TRBJ1-1, with 9 bases fitting TRBD1. CDR1 is SGHRS, CDR2 YFSETQ, per germline. The CDR3 consists of 16 residues. The ends lost 5 bases at V and 3 bases at J; junction bases unmatched: 11. This chain's CDR3 is CASRPGQGRVDTEAFF. The CDR3 DNA sequence: TGCGCCAGCAGACCTGGACAGGGGAGGGTAGACACTGAAGCTTTCTTT.

This clone was counted only a few times. The chain's CDR3 is CASSQAGLANTGELFF. The CDR3 coding sequence is TGCGCCAGCAGCCAAGCGGGACTAGCGAACACCGGGGAGCTGTTTTTT. J is TRBJ2-2 and V is TRBV4-1; 8 positions agree with TRBD2. The germline V gene encodes CDR1 MGHRA and CDR2 YSYEKL. This CDR3 contains 16 residues. V lost 1 base to trimming and J lost 0 bases; unmatched junction nucleotides: 1.

This clone was found a few times. The chain has TRBV6-5 and TRBJ1-1, with D perhaps TRBD1 (6 bases). Germline loops: CDR1 MNHEY, CDR2 SVGAGI. V lost 5 bases to trimming and J lost 2 bases, with 9 bases between them. The CDR3 is made up of 13 amino acids. The CDR3 sequence is CASSHRANTEAFF. The DNA of the CDR3 is TGTGCCAGCAGTCACAGGGCTAACACTGAAGCTTTCTTT.

This clone was counted a single time. This rearrangement joins TRBV6-1 to TRBJ1-3, with 8 bases identical to TRBD1. V trimming: 3 bases; J trimming: 4 bases; junction bases outside the gene matches: 2. Germline-derived CDR1 and CDR2 are MNHNS and SASEGT. This CDR3 has 14 amino acids. In DNA, the CDR3 is TGTGCCAGCAGTGAGCGACAGGGGGGAAACACCATATATTTT. This codes for CASSERQGGNTIYF.

The chain links TRBV19 to TRBJ2-2; possibly TRBD1 for D (6 bases). Per the germline V gene, CDR1 is LNHDA and CDR2 is SQIVND (reference sequence). Trimming removed 4 bases at V and 1 base at J, with 13 bases between. This CDR3 is built from 16 residues. Here the CDR3 reads CASSRWGQGNTGELFF. CDR3 nucleotide sequence: TGTGCCAGTAGTAGATGGGGGCAAGGGAACACCGGGGAGCTGTTTTTT.

This clone has only a few counts. The genes are TRBV7-3 and TRBJ2-7, with D tentatively TRBD2 (5 bases). The CDR3 contains 15 residues. CDR1 and CDR2 (germline): SGHTA, FQGTGA. V was pared by 4 bases and J by 2 bases, with 15 bases between. The CDR3, as DNA: TGTGCCAGCAGCTCAGCCCACGGGGTCACCTACGAGCAGTACTTC. It encodes CASSSAHGVTYEQYF. The full variable domain, its missing parts supplied by reference TRBV7-3 and TRBJ2-7, is GAGVSQTPSNKVTEKGKYVELRCDPISGHTALYWYRQSLGQGPEFLIYFQGTGAADDSGLPNDRFFAVRPEGSVSTLKIQRTERGDSAVYLCASSSAHGVTYEQYFGPGTRLTVT.

This sequence joins TRBV6-1 and TRBJ2-7; 7 nucleotides align to TRBD1. The CDR3 extends over 15 amino acids. Unmatched junction bases numbered 18, after V lost 9 bases and J lost 7 bases. Germline CDR1 and CDR2: MNHNS and SASEGT. The CDR3 coding sequence is TGTGCCAGTTCGGGCCGGGACAGATCATTTGGGGAGCAGTACTTC. It codes for CASSGRDRSFGEQYF.

J is TRBJ2-7 and V is TRBV7-6; D gene ambiguous. In germline, CDR1 is SGHVS, CDR2 FNYEAQ. This CDR3 spans 13 amino acids. V lost 0 bases, J lost 6 bases, and 9 bases lay in between. As DNA, the CDR3 is TGTGCCAGCAGCTTAGCTGACTCTTTCGAGCAGTACTTC. This sequence encodes CASSLADSFEQYF.

The chain couples TRBV7-9 to TRBJ2-2, with TRBD2 identical over 9 bases. This CDR3 has 18 residues. The J segment lost 3 bases and the V segment lost 3 bases, leaving 11 bases of the junction unmatched. CDR1 SEHNR and CDR2 FQNEAQ come from the germline V gene (reference sequence). The CDR3 nucleotides are TGTGCCAGCAGCTTCACTAGCGGGTTTATGCGGGACACCGGGGAGCTGTTTTTT. It is translated as CASSFTSGFMRDTGELFF.

There are a few counts of this clone. The CDR3, as DNA: TGTGCCTGGGCTGGGACAGGGGGCTTCGAAAAACTGTTTTTT. Translated: CAWAGTGGFEKLFF. The V gene is TRBV30, the J gene TRBJ1-4, with 12 bases lining up with TRBD1. This CDR3 region has 14 residues. The germline gives CDR1 GTSNPN, CDR2 SVGIG (reference sequence). V was pared by 5 bases and J by 8 bases, with 6 bases of the junction left unmatched. Drawing the rest from reference TRBV30 and TRBJ1-4, the complete variable domain is SQTIHQWPATLVQPVGSPLSLECTVEGTSNPNLYWYRQAAGRGLQLLFYSVGIGQISSEVPQNLSASRPQDRQFILSSKKLLLSDSGFYLCAWAGTGGFEKLFFGSGTQLSVL.

This chain joins TRBV28 and TRBJ2-7; 11 nucleotides line up with TRBD2. The CDR3 is 20 amino acids. V lost 5 bases, J lost 3 bases, and 21 bases stayed unmatched. CDR1 is MDHEN, CDR2 SYDVKM, per germline. CDR3 loop: CASSPLRRGSGRAKNYEQYF. The CDR3 nucleotides are TGTGCCAGCAGTCCCCTCCGAAGGGGTAGCGGGAGGGCCAAAAACTACGAGCAGTACTTC. The complete variable domain, with remaining parts taken from reference TRBV28 and TRBJ2-7, reads DVKVTQSSRYLVKRTGEKVFLECVQDMDHENMFWYRQDPGLGLRLIYFSYDVKMKEKGDIPEGYSVSREKKERFSLILESASTNQTSMYLCASSPLRRGSGRAKNYEQYFGPGTRLTVT.

This clone was detected only a few times. V usage is TRBV7-6 and J usage is TRBJ2-7; 7 bases are shared with TRBD1. Trimming cost V 5 bases and J 6 bases; bases outside gene matches: 7. Germline V gene data show CDR1 as SGHVS and CDR2 as FNYEAQ. The CDR3 has 13 amino acids. The CDR3: CASSLLTGAEQYF. The CDR3 DNA follows: TGTGCCAGCAGCCTATTAACAGGGGCCGAGCAGTACTTC.

The V and J genes are TRBV6-4 and TRBJ2-2; 10 positions match TRBD1. CDR3 length equals 15 residues. CDR1 MRHNA and CDR2 SNTAGT come from the germline V gene. V was clipped by 6 bases and J by 7 bases; unmatched bases: 8. The CDR3 DNA follows: TGTGCCAGCAGCACCGGGACAGGGGTTGGCGGGGAGCTGTTTTTT. Protein sequence: CASSTGTGVGGELFF.

The V gene is TRBV19, the J gene TRBJ2-7; TRBD2 agrees at 15 bases. The CDR3 extends over 14 amino acids. Germline V gene data show CDR1 as LNHDA and CDR2 as SQIVND (reference sequence). V was clipped by 5 bases and J by 6 bases; unmatched bases: 2. CDR3 nucleotides: TGTGCCAGTAGTGCGGGACTAGCGGGAGGCGAGCAGTACTTC. Its translation is CASSAGLAGGEQYF. Based on the CDR3 plus reference TRBV19 and TRBJ2-7, the full variable domain is DGGITQSPKYLFRKEGQNVTLSCEQNLNHDAMYWYRQDPGQGLRLIYYSQIVNDFQKGDIAEGYSVSREKKESFPLTVTSAQKNPTAFYLCASSAGLAGGEQYFGPGTRLTVT.

This chain uses TRBV6-1 with TRBJ1-3, with D possibly matching TRBD1 (6 bases). The CDR3 length is 16 residues. Trimming removed 3 bases at V and 0 bases at J, with 12 bases between. Germline values: CDR1 MNHNS, CDR2 SASEGT. DNA of the CDR3: TGTGCCAGCAGTGAGGACAGTCAGAACTCTGGAAACACCATATATTTT. Residues: CASSEDSQNSGNTIYF.

The gene calls are TRBV30 and TRBJ2-3; 7 bases agree with TRBD2. CDR1 GTSNPN and CDR2 SVGIG come from the germline V gene (reference sequence). With V trimmed by 3 bases and J by 6 bases, 6 bases remained unmatched. There are 13 residues in the CDR3. The CDR3 DNA follows: TGTGCCTGGAGCCGGCGGGAGAGGGATACGCAGTATTTT. This translates into CAWSRRERDTQYF.

The genes are TRBV2 and TRBJ1-3, with no clear D. Per the germline V gene, CDR1 is SNHLY and CDR2 is FYNNEI. The CDR3 covers 13 residues. Trimming took 6 bases from V and 0 from J, leaving 6 bases between them. CDR3 bases: TGTGCCAGCAGGCGGAGCTCTGGAAACACCATATATTTT. It specifies CASRRSSGNTIYF. The complete variable domain, with remaining parts taken from reference TRBV2 and TRBJ1-3, reads EPEVTQTPSHQVTQMGQEVILRCVPISNHLYFYWYRQILGQKVEFLVSFYNNEISEKSEIFDDQFSVERPDGSNFTLKIRSTKLEDSAMYFCASRRSSGNTIYFGEGSWLTVV.

This chain links TRBV5-4 with TRBJ2-3; 8 positions match TRBD2. The CDR3 spans 16 residues. V lost 4 bases, J lost 4 bases, and 11 bases stayed unmatched. Germline-derived CDR1 and CDR2 are SGHNT and YYREEE (reference sequence). For the CDR3, the DNA is TGTGCCAGCAGCAAAGGCAGCGGGAGATCTGCAGATACGCAGTATTTT. This sequence encodes CASSKGSGRSADTQYF.

The chain joins TRBV7-3 to TRBJ1-6; D is undetermined. Germline V gene sequence: CDR1 SGHTA, CDR2 FQGTGA. The CDR3 extends over 13 amino acids. V was pared by 1 base and J by 7 bases, with 5 bases between. This CDR3 reads CASSLKQNSPLHF. In DNA form, the CDR3 reads TGTGCCAGCAGCTTAAAACAGAATTCACCCCTCCACTTT.